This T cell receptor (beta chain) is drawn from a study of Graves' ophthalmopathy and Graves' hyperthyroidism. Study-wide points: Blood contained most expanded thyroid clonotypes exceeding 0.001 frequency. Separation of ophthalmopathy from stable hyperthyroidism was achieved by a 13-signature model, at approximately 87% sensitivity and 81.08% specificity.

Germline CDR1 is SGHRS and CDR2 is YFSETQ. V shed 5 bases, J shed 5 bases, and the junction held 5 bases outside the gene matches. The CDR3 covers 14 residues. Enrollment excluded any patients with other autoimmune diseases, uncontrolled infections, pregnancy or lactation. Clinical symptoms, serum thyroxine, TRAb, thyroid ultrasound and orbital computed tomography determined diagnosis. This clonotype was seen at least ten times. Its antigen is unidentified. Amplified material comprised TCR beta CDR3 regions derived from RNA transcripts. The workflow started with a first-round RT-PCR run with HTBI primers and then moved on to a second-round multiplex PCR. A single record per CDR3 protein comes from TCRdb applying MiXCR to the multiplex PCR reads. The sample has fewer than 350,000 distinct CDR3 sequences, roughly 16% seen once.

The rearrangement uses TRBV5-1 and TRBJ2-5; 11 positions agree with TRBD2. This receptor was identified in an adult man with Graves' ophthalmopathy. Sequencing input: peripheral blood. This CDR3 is CASSRTSGPETQYF. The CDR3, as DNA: TGCGCCAGCAGTAGGACTAGCGGGCCCGAGACCCAGTACTTC. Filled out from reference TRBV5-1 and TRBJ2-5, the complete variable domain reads KAGVTQTPRYLIKTRGQQVTLSCSPISGHRSVSWYQQTPGQGLQFLFEYFSETQRNKGNFPGRFSGRQFSNSRSEMNVSTLELGDSALYLCASSRTSGPETQYFGPGTRLLVL.